These 10 T cell receptor beta chains were all obtained from the same sample, sequenced in a study of siplizumab effects on memory and regulatory T cells. TCRdb's copy holds only in-frame clones and misses some; the assay was immunoSEQ multiplex PCR. The table lists about 52,000 clones, approximately 97% of them singletons, with approximately 0.6% in the top ten. The sequencing input was naive CD4+ T cells sorted from blood. These receptors originate from a human donor in good health.

The chain uses TRBV5-8 and TRBJ1-4; D is unresolved. Looked up from germline, CDR1 is SGHTS and CDR2 is YDEGEE. Deletions cut 0 bases from V and 7 bases from J, with 13 bases between. The CDR3 runs to 15 residues. This chain's CDR3 is CASSLAASSIEKLFF. The CDR3 DNA is TGTGCCAGCAGCTTGGCGGCTTCGAGTATTGAAAAACTGTTTTTT.

This sequence joins TRBV6-6 and TRBJ2-2; D gene uncertain. The CDR3 consists of 13 residues. The V gene's germline CDR1 is MNHNY and CDR2 SVGAGI (reference sequence). The V end was cut by 0 bases, the J end by 5 bases, with 4 bases between. Here the CDR3 DNA reads TGTGCCAGCAGTTACTCGCGTACCGGGGAGCTGTTTTTT. Its translation: CASSYSRTGELFF.

The chain uses TRBV19 and TRBJ1-6, with D possibly TRBD1 on 6 matching bases. This CDR3 spans 14 amino acids. The V gene's germline CDR1 is LNHDA and CDR2 SQIVND (reference sequence). Trimming removed 3 bases at V and 7 bases at J, with 10 bases between. The CDR3 spells CASSMSGENSPLHF. The CDR3 DNA reads TGTGCCAGTAGTATGTCAGGGGAGAATTCACCCCTCCACTTT. Using reference TRBV19 and TRBJ1-6 for the parts outside the CDR3, the full variable domain is DGGITQSPKYLFRKEGQNVTLSCEQNLNHDAMYWYRQDPGQGLRLIYYSQIVNDFQKGDIAEGYSVSREKKESFPLTVTSAQKNPTAFYLCASSMSGENSPLHFGNGTRLTVT.

The rearrangement joins TRBV18 to TRBJ2-5; perhaps TRBD1 as D (5 bases). Germline-derived CDR1 and CDR2 are KGHSH and LQKENI. The CDR3 is made up of 14 amino acids. The germline V and J ends were trimmed by 2 bases and 1 base, with 8 bases remaining between them. The CDR3 coding sequence is TGTGCCAGCTCACCAAGCAGGGTCCAAGAGACCCAGTACTTC. This translates into CASSPSRVQETQYF.

The chain is built from TRBV15 and TRBJ1-5; D not certain. The CDR3 runs to 16 residues. Germline V gene data show CDR1 as LNHNV and CDR2 as YYDKDF (reference sequence). The V end was cut by 1 base, the J end by 2 bases, with 12 bases between. The CDR3: CATSRGRVGGNQPQHF. The CDR3 DNA follows: TGTGCCACCAGCAGAGGGAGAGTGGGTGGCAATCAGCCCCAGCATTTT.

This chain connects TRBV30 to TRBJ1-5; D not resolved. CDR1 GTSNPN and CDR2 SVGIG come from the germline V gene (reference sequence). The CDR3 length is 15 residues. The V gene lost 2 bases and the J gene lost 6 bases, with 17 bases spanning the gap. In DNA form, the CDR3 reads TGTGCCTGGAGTCCCTCGGGAGGGAACGGTCAGCCCCAGCATTTT. Amino acids: CAWSPSGGNGQPQHF.

This chain uses TRBV15 with TRBJ1-2; D remains ambiguous. Trimming took off 0 bases at V and 4 bases at J, with 6 bases between the two ends. The germline V gene encodes CDR1 LNHNV and CDR2 YYDKDF (reference sequence). This CDR3 region has 13 residues. The CDR3 sequence is CATSREWSYGYTF. The CDR3 region has the DNA TGTGCCACCAGCAGAGAATGGAGCTATGGCTACACCTTC.

This chain links TRBV7-9 with TRBJ2-7, with TRBD1 identical over 8 bases. In germline, CDR1 is SEHNR, CDR2 FQNEAQ (reference sequence). V shed 5 bases, J shed 1 base, and the junction held 4 bases outside the gene matches. The CDR3 sequence is 14 residues long. The CDR3 nucleotides are TGTGCCAGCAGCAGACAGGGGACGTCCTACGAGCAGTACTTC. Amino acids: CASSRQGTSYEQYF.

CDR3 bases: TGTGCCAGTAGTAGGGAACAGGCCGGGGAGCTGTTTTTT. Amino acids: CASSREQAGELFF. This chain links TRBV19 with TRBJ2-2; perhaps TRBD1 as D (5 bases). The CDR3 is made up of 13 amino acids. Germline CDR1 is LNHDA and CDR2 is SQIVND (reference sequence). Trimming cost V 4 bases and J 6 bases, with 9 bases left between them.

The chain is built from TRBV29-1 and TRBJ2-3; 8 bases map to TRBD1. CDR1 is SQVTM and CDR2 is ANQGSEA in the germline V gene. The CDR3 is 15 residues long. After removal of 5 bases from V and 2 bases from J, the junction contained 9 bases not matched to a gene. The CDR3 protein is CSVTSNRGNTDTQYF. DNA of the CDR3: TGCAGCGTTACTTCGAACAGGGGGAACACAGATACGCAGTATTTT.